This T cell receptor (beta chain) derives from a study of cytomegalovirus exposure and HLA in healthy donors. Notes on the study in general: Some TCR beta chains (around 160 of them) were listed as cytomegalovirus-associated. A later analysis reportedly found fewer N-insertions in an Asian-associated ancestry cluster than the approximately 670-donor mean.

The CDR3 is 17 amino acids. Germline trimming cut 0 bases from V and 7 bases from J; bases unmatched to any gene: 8. Germline values: CDR1 SGHRS, CDR2 YFSETQ. This PCR relied on a set of 60 Vbeta primers and 13 Jbeta primers. Generated by immunoSEQ multiplex PCR, the TCRdb table keeps only in-frame clones and is missing some. The table shows under 200,000 clones, with approximately 85% occurring only once. To note about this clone: The antigen is undetermined. The same CDR3 is also encoded by other DNA sequences in this sample.

The receptor comes from a man younger than 30 in good health and CMV-seropositive. V is TRBV5-1 and J is TRBJ1-6; 9 bases are shared with TRBD1. Sample: PBMCs. CDR3 bases: TGCGCCAGCAGCTTGGGGGCCAGGACAGGGGAGAATTCACCCCTCCACTTT. It is translated as CASSLGARTGENSPLHF.